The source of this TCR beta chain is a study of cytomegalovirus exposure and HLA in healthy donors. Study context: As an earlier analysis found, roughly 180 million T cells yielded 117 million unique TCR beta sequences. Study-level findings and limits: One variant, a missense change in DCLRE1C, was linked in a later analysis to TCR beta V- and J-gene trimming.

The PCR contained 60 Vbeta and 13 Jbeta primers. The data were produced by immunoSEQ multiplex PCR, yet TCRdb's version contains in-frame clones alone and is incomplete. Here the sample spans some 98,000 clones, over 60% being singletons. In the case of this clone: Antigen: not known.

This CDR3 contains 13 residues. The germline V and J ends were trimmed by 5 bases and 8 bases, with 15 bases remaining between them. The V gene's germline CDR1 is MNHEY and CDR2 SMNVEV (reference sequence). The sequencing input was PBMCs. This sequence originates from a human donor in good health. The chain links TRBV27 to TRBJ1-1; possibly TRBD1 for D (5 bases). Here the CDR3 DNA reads TGTGCCAGCAGTCCCCGGAGGGGACTCGAAGCTTTCTTT. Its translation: CASSPRRGLEAFF.